The entry below gives a single T cell receptor beta chain sequence along with its context. Time point defined: pretreatment peripheral blood. Assay: immunoSEQ multiplex PCR; the TCRdb copy retains only in-frame clones and omits some. The table shows 50,000 or so clones, with about 81% occurring only once. This sample stems from a study of PD-L1 blockade in urothelial cancer. This CDR3 has 13 amino acids. In germline, CDR1 is SGHKS, CDR2 YYEKEE (reference sequence). Deletions cut 4 bases from V and 7 bases from J, with 15 bases between. The sequences come from PBMCs, collected around atezolizumab (anti-PD-L1) treatment. The genes are TRBV5-5 and TRBJ2-7; D gene uncertain. The sequence derives from a man aged 65-85 years with urothelial cancer. The CDR3 sequence is CASSIDSPREQYF. The CDR3 DNA is TGTGCCAGCAGCATAGACTCGCCGAGGGAGCAGTACTTC.